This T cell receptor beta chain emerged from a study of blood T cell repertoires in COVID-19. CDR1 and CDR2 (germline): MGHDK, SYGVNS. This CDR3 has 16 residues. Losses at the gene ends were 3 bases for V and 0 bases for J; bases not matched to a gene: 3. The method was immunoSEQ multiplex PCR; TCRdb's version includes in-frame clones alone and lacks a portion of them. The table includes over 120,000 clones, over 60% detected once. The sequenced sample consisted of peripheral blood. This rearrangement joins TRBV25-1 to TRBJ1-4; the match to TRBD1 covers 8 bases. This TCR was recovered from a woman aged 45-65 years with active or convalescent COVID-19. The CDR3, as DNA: TGTGCCAGCAGTGACCAGGGGGCCTCAACTAATGAAAAACTGTTTTTT. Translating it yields CASSDQGASTNEKLFF.